Below, one T cell receptor beta chain is given with its context. The data originate from a study of blood T cell repertoires in COVID-19. Study-wide context: COVID-19 samples, acute and convalescent, were from the United States, Italy and Spain.

V lost 4 bases to trimming and J lost 1 base; unmatched junction nucleotides: 2. CDR1 is LGHNA and CDR2 is YSLEER in the germline V gene. The CDR3 length is 15 residues. In the original processing: Amplification of reference gene primers provided the estimated nucleated cell counts. Sequenced by immunoSEQ multiplex PCR; TCRdb stores in-frame clones only, minus some. V, J and clone size were drawn from that table, and D and trimming were deduced from the DNA. The sample includes under 80,000 clones, 85% to 90% seen only once; the top ten take 4.4%. This TCR was sampled from a man in his fifties with active COVID-19. Sample: peripheral blood. V usage is TRBV4-3 and J usage is TRBJ2-1, with 9 positions matching TRBD1. DNA for the CDR3: TGCGCCAGCAGCCTCGACAGGGGGTCCTACAATGAGCAGTTCTTC. It translates to CASSLDRGSYNEQFF.